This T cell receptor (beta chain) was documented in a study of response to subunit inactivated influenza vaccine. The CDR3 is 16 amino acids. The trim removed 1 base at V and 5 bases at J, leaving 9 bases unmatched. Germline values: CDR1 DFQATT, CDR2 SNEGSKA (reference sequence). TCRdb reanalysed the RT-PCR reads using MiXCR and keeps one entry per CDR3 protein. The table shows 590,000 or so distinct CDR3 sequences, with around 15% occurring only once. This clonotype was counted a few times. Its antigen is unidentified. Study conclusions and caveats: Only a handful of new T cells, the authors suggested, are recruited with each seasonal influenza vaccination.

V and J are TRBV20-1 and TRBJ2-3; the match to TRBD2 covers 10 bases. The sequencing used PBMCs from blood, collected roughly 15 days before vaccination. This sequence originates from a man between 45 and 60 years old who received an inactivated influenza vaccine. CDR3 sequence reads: CSARVSSGRAVDTQYF. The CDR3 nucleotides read TGCAGTGCTAGAGTGTCCAGCGGGAGGGCCGTAGATACGCAGTATTTT.